A selection of T cell receptor beta chains follows, all from one sample in a study of cytomegalovirus exposure and HLA in healthy donors. The protocol was immunoSEQ multiplex PCR, while the TCRdb copy is restricted to in-frame clones and leaves out a portion. The table records about 250,000 clones, roughly 87% of them present only once. The sample comprised PBMCs. Source of these receptors: a man younger than 35 in good health and CMV-seropositive. Each CDR3 is given with its conserved first and last residue. The order of the fields is V gene, CDR3 protein.

V gene: TRBV6-5; CDR3 protein: CASSYASGKDEQYF
V gene: TRBV5-1; CDR3 protein: CASSLSPGLQETQYF
V gene: TRBV27; CDR3 protein: CASSQKGLFTDTQYF
V gene: TRBV5-1; CDR3 protein: CASSLLQQNTEAFF
V gene: TRBV6-1; CDR3 protein: CASSRGSGAYEQYF
V gene: TRBV9; CDR3 protein: CASSAKPPGLAGGYTGELFF
V gene: TRBV10-3; CDR3 protein: CAISVLAGGPGEQFF
V gene: TRBV6-5; CDR3 protein: CASSRTRADTQYF
V gene: TRBV6-5; CDR3 protein: CASRRDRGRLYEQYF
V gene: TRBV30; CDR3 protein: CAWSVQGSSYEQYF
V gene: TRBV30; CDR3 protein: CAAPGPVNEKLFF
V gene: TRBV5-4; CDR3 protein: CASSPPGNTEAFF
V gene: TRBV18; CDR3 protein: CASSPRDRAFGYTF
V gene: TRBV10-3; CDR3 protein: CAISESTDRGGEQFF
V gene: TRBV2; CDR3 protein: CASSEEGVGTDTQYF
V gene: TRBV7-9; CDR3 protein: CALNPNYGYTF
V gene: TRBV29-1; CDR3 protein: CSVVVGTRTYEQYF
V gene: TRBV15; CDR3 protein: CATSRDRLLTLSGNNEQFF
V gene: TRBV6-5; CDR3 protein: CASSYSEGNQETQYF
V gene: TRBV6-6; CDR3 protein: CASSTGTVRVTDTQYF